Sequencing of this T cell receptor (beta chain) was carried out in a study of T-cell memory formation after mild COVID-19. V lost 4 bases, J lost 0 bases, and 9 bases lay in between. CDR1 and CDR2 (germline): SQVTM, ANQGSEA. There are 13 residues in the CDR3. About this clonotype itself: Its antigen is not known.

Study-wide points: Memory from before infection featured some responding clones, which suggests cross-reactive memory joined. Clones which contracted sat mainly in CM and EM if CD4+, and in EMRA if CD8+.

The 5'RACE method, run with constant-segment primers, produced TCR alpha and TCR beta cDNA libraries (carrying sample barcodes and UMIs). From the 5' RACE reads, TCRdb called clonotypes with MiXCR, one entry per CDR3 protein. Of 450,000 to 650,000 distinct CDR3 sequences in the sample, 20% to 25% were seen once. The source is an adult woman who had mild COVID-19 (a few samples of this study predate the infection). Cell type and time point are not known. The rearrangement uses TRBV29-1 and TRBJ1-1; D gene ambiguous. The sequencing input was PBMCs or a T cell subset sorted from them (not recorded which). CDR3 in DNA: TGCAGCGTTGCCGGACTCATGAACACTGAAGCTTTCTTT. This translates into CSVAGLMNTEAFF. Complete variable domain (other parts from reference TRBV29-1 and TRBJ1-1): SAVISQKPSRDICQRGTSLTIQCQVDSQVTMMFWYRQQPGQSLTLIATANQGSEATYESGFVIDKFPISRPNLTFSTLTVSNMSPEDSSIYLCSVAGLMNTEAFFGQGTRLTVV.